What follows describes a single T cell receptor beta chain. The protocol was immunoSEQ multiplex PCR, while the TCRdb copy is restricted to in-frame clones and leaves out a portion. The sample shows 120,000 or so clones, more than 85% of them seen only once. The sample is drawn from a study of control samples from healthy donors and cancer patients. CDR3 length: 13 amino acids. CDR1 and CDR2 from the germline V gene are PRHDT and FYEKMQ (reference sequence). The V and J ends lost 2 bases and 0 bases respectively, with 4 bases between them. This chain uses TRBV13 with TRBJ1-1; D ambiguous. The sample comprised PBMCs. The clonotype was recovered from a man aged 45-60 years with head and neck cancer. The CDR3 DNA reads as TGTGCCAGCAGCTTATTCATGAACACTGAAGCTTTCTTT. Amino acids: CASSLFMNTEAFF.